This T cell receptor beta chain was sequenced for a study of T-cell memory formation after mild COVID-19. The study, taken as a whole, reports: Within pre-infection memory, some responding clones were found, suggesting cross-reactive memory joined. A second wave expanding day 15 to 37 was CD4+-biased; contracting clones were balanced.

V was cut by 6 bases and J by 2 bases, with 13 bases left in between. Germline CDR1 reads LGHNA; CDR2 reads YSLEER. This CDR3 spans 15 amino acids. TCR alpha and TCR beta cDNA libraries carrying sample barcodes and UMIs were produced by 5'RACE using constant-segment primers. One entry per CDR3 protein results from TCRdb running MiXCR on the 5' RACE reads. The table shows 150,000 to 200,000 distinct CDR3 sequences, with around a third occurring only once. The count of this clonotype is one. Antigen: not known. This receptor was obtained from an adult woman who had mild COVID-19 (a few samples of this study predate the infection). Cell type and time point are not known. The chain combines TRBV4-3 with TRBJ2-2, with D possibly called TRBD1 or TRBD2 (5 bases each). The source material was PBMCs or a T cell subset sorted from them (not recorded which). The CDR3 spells CASRFRDQNTGELFF. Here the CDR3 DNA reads TGCGCCAGCAGGTTCAGGGACCAAAACACCGGGGAGCTGTTTTTT.